The entry below describes one TCR beta chain. These data originate in a study of cytomegalovirus exposure and HLA in healthy donors. The CDR3 loop spans 16 amino acids. Looked up from germline, CDR1 is MNHNY and CDR2 is SVGAGI (reference sequence). Trimming pared 0 bases from V and 7 bases from J, leaving 16 bases between. A multiplex PCR was run with 60 Vbeta primers and 13 Jbeta primers. Data came from immunoSEQ multiplex PCR; TCRdb stores just in-frame clones and leaves some out. Among approximately 210,000 clones, about 89% were seen once, and the ten largest hold 1.3%. The sequenced material came from PBMCs. The chain has TRBV6-6 and TRBJ2-4; D may be TRBD1 (7 bases). This receptor was taken from a man under 40 in good health and CMV-seronegative. The CDR3 sequence: CASSYSVRRGQNIQYF. Here the CDR3 DNA reads TGTGCCAGCAGTTACTCGGTTAGGAGGGGGCAGAACATTCAGTACTTC.